This T cell receptor beta chain was identified during a study of blood T cell repertoires in COVID-19. The wider study: Italy, Spain and the United States were the sources of the convalescent and acute COVID-19 samples. Sources were T cells, B-cell-depleted T cells, or PBMCs; the material itself was cDNA or gDNA.

The CDR3 totals 14 residues. Germline values: CDR1 LGHNT, CDR2 FRNRAP. V was trimmed by 4 bases and J by 0 bases, leaving 9 bases between them. Per the original methods: Amplified reference gene primers provided the basis for estimating nucleated cell counts. The table came from immunoSEQ multiplex PCR; TCRdb's copy has only in-frame clones and leaves some out. V, J and clone size are those of that table, while D and trimming were read from the DNA. This sample has a few hundred thousand clones, with roughly 87% found just once. The chain employs TRBV12-5 and TRBJ1-2; D is possibly TRBD1 (5 bases). Sequencing was performed on peripheral blood. This receptor was identified in a woman between 35 and 50 years old who had recovered from COVID-19. The CDR3 nucleotides read TGTGCTAGTGGTTCGGGGGGAGCTAACTATGGCTACACCTTC. Protein sequence: CASGSGGANYGYTF.